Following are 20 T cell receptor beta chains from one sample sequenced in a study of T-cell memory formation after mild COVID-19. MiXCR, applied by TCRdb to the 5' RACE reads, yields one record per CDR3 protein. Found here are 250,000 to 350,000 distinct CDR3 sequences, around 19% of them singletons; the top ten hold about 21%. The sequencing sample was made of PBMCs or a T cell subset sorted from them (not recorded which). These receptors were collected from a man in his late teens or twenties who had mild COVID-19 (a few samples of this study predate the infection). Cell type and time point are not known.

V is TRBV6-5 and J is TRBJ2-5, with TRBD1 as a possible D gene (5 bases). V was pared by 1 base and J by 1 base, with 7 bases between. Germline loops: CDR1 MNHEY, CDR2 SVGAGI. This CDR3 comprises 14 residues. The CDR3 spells CASSYWGSQETQYF. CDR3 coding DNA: TGTGCCAGCAGTTACTGGGGCAGCCAAGAGACCCAGTACTTC.

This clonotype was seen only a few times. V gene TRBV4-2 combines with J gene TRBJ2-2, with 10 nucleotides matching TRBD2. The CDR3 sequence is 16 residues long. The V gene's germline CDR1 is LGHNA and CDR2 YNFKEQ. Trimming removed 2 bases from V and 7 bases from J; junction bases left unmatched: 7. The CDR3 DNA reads TGTGCCAGCAGCCAACGACTAGCGGGTGGCGTCGGGGAGCTGTTTTTT. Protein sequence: CASSQRLAGGVGELFF.

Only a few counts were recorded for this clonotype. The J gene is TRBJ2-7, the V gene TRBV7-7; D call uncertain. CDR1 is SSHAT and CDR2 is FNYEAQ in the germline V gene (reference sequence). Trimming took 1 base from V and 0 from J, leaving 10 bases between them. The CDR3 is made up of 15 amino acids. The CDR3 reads CASSLVPTASYEQYF. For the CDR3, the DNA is TGTGCCAGCAGCTTAGTCCCCACAGCCTCCTACGAGCAGTACTTC.

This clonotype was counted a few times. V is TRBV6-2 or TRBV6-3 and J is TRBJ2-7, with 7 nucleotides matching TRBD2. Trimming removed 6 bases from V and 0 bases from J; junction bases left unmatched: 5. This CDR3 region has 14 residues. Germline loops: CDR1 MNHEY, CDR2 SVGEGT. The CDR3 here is CASRAAGRSYEQYV. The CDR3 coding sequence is TGTGCCAGCAGGGCAGCGGGGCGCTCCTACGAGCAGTACGTC.

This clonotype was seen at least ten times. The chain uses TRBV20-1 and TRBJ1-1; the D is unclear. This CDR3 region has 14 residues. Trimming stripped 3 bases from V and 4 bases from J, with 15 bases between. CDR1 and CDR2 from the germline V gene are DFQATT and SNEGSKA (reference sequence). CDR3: CSASRARASTEAFF. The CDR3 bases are TGCAGTGCTAGTCGGGCTAGGGCGTCCACTGAAGCTTTCTTT.

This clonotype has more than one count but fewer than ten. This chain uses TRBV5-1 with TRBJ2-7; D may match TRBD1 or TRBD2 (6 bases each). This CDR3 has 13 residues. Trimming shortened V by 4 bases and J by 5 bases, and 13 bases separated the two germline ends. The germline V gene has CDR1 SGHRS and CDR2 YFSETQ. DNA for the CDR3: TGCGCCAGCAGCCGCGAACGGGGGCACGAGCAGTACGTC. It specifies CASSRERGHEQYV.

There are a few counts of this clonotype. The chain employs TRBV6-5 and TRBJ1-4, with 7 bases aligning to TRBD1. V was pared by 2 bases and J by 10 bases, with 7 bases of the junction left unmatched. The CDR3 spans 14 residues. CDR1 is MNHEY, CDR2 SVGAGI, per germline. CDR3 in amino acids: CASSYTGQAGKLFF. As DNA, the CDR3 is TGTGCCAGCAGTTACACCGGACAGGCCGGAAAACTGTTTTTT.

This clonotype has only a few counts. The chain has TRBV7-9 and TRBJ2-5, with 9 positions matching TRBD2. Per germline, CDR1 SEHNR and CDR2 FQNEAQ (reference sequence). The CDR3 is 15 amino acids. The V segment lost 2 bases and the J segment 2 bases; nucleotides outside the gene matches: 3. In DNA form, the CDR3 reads TGTGCCAGCAGCTTAACTAGCGGGCCTCAAGAGACCCAGTACTTC. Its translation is CASSLTSGPQETQYF. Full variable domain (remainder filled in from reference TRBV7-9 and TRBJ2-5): DTGVSQNPRHKITKRGQNVTFRCDPISEHNRLYWYRQTLGQGPEFLTYFQNEAQLEKSRLLSDRFSAERPKGSFSTLEIQRTEQGDSAMYLCASSLTSGPQETQYFGPGTRLLVL.

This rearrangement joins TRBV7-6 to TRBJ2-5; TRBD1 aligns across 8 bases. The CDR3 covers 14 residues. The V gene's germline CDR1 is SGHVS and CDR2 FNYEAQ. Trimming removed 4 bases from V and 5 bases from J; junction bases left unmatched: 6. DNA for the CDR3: TGTGCCAGCAGCTGGTCGACAGGGGAGGAGACCCAGTACTTC. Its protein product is CASSWSTGEETQYF.

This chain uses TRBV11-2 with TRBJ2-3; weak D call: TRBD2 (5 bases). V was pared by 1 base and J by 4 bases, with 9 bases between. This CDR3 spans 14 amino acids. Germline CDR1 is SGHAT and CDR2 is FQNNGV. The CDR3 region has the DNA TGTGCCAGCAGCTTAGGGACTGATTCAGATACGCAGTATTTT. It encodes CASSLGTDSDTQYF.

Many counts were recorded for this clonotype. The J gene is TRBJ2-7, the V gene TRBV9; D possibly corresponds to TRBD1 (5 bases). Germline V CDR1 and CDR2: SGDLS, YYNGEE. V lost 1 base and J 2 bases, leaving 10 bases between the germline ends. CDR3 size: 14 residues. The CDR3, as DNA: TGTGCCAGCAGCGTACAGGGTGTTCCCTACGAGCAGTACTTC. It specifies CASSVQGVPYEQYF.

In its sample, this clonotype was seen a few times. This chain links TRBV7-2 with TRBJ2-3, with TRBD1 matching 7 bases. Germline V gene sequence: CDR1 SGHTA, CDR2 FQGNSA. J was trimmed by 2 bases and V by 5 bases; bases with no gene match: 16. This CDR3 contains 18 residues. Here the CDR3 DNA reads TGTGCCAGCAGCCTGACAGGGAGATACACCCGCTACACAGATACGCAGTATTTT. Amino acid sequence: CASSLTGRYTRYTDTQYF.

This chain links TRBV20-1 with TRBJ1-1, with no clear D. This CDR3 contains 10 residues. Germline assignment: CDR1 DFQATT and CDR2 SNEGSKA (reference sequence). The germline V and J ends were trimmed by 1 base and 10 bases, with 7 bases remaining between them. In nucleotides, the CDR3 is TGCAGTGCTAGAGTGGGGAGAGCTTTCTTT. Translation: CSARVGRAFF.

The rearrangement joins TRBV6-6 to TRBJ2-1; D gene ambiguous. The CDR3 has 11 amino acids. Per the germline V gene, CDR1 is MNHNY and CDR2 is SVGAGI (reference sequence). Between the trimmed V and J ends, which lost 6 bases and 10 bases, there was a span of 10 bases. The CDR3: CASSPTLEQFF. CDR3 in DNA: TGTGCCAGCAGCCCTACATTGGAGCAGTTCTTC.

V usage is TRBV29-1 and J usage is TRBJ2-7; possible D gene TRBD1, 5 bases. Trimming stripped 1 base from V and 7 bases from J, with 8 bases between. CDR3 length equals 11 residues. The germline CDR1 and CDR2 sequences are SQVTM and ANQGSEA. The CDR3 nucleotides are TGCAGCGTTGAAGTTCCAGGGGAGCAGTACTTC. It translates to CSVEVPGEQYF.

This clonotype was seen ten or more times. CDR3 sequence: CASSLSGGNTDTQYF. CDR3 nucleotides: TGTGCCAGCAGCTTAAGCGGGGGGAACACAGATACGCAGTATTTT. The J gene is TRBJ2-3, the V gene TRBV7-2; 9 bases match TRBD2. The V and J ends lost 2 bases and 2 bases, in that order; junction bases with no gene match: 2. The CDR3 loop spans 15 amino acids. Germline V gene sequence: CDR1 SGHTA, CDR2 FQGNSA.

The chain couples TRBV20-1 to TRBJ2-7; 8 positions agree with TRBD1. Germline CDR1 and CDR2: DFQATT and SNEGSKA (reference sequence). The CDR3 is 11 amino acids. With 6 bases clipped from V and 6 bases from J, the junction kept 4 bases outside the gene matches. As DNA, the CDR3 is TGCAGTGCGAAACAGGGGGTCGAGCAGTACTTC. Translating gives CSAKQGVEQYF.

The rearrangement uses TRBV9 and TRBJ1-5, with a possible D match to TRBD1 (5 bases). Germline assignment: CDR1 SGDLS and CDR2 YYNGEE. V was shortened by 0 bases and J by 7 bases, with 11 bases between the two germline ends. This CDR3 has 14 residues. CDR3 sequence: CASSVAGGYQPQHF. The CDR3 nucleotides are TGTGCCAGCAGCGTAGCTGGGGGGTACCAGCCCCAGCATTTT.

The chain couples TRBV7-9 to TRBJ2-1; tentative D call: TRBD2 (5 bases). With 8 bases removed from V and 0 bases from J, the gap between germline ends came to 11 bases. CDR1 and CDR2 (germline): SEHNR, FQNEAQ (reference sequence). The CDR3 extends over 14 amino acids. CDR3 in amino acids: CASFIGDSYNEQFF. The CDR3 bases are TGTGCCAGCTTCATCGGGGACTCCTACAATGAGCAGTTCTTC.

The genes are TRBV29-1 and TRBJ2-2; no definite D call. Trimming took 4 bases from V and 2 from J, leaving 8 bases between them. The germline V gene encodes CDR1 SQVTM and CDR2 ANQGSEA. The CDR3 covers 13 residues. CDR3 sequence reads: CSVVVPNTGELFF. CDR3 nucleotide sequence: TGCAGCGTTGTCGTGCCTAACACCGGGGAGCTGTTTTTT.